This T cell receptor (beta chain) was identified in a study of blood T cell repertoires in COVID-19. As for the study in general: Sources were T cells, B-cell-depleted T cells, or PBMCs; the material itself was cDNA or gDNA.

With 0 bases removed from V and 7 bases from J, the gap between germline ends came to 6 bases. The CDR3 covers 12 residues. Germline-derived CDR1 and CDR2 are GTSNPN and SVGIG (reference sequence). This table comes from immunoSEQ multiplex PCR, and its TCRdb copy is limited to in-frame clones, with some not included. The sample carries roughly 55,000 clones, almost 80% recorded once. The sample was peripheral blood. This TCR came from a man aged 80 or over with acute or convalescent COVID-19. The chain has TRBV30 and TRBJ1-4; no reliable D call. CDR3 DNA sequence: TGTGCCTGGAGTGTACGGTTTGAAAAACTGTTTTTT. Protein sequence: CAWSVRFEKLFF. Using reference TRBV30 and TRBJ1-4 for the parts outside the CDR3, the full variable domain is SQTIHQWPATLVQPVGSPLSLECTVEGTSNPNLYWYRQAAGRGLQLLFYSVGIGQISSEVPQNLSASRPQDRQFILSSKKLLLSDSGFYLCAWSVRFEKLFFGSGTQLSVL.